This T cell receptor beta chain was documented in a study of OX40 agonist ivuxolimab in advanced cancers. Across the study: With ivuxolimab, an agonistic anti-OX40 (CD134) antibody, patients were treated. Study-level points and caveats: Both CD4+ and CD8+ T cell populations in blood had undergone clonal expansion by week 6 at 0.1 to 3.0 mg/kg.

About this clone itself: Its antigen is currently unknown.

Sequencing used immunoSEQ multiplex PCR; TCRdb keeps in-frame clones, though not all of them. The sample has 60,000 to 90,000 clones; around four fifths are singletons. The trim removed 10 bases at V and 2 bases at J, leaving 7 bases unmatched. Looked up from germline, CDR1 is LNHDA and CDR2 is SQIVND (reference sequence). This CDR3 region has 13 residues. The chain employs TRBV19 and TRBJ1-1; 7 bases fit TRBD1. The source was CD4+ or CD8+ T cells sorted from blood, collected in a trial of the OX40 agonist ivuxolimab. The sequence was obtained from an adult with an advanced solid tumor such as melanoma, head and neck, liver or kidney cancer. CDR3 in amino acids: CATNRGQNTEAFF. CDR3 DNA: TGTGCCACCAACAGGGGACAAAACACTGAAGCTTTCTTT.